The clone carrying this T cell receptor beta chain has a count of ten or more. Deletions cut 3 bases from V and 3 bases from J, with 8 bases between. Germline V gene lookup returns CDR1 ENHRY and CDR2 SYGVKD. The CDR3 runs 13 residues. TCR beta libraries were made by quantitative 5'-RACE with molecular barcodes. MiXCR was run by TCRdb on the 5' RACE reads, yielding one entry per CDR3 protein. The data show around 330,000 distinct CDR3 sequences, more than 9% seen once. The record originates from a study of CD8 T cells in ankylosing spondylitis. The chain couples TRBV10-3 to TRBJ1-1; D not certain. This sequence was found in a female donor with ankylosing spondylitis or in good health (not recorded which). Input material: blood, either unsorted or a sorted T cell fraction (not recorded which). The CDR3 sequence: CAISDKGDTEAFF. The CDR3, as DNA: TGTGCCATCAGTGACAAGGGAGACACTGAAGCTTTCTTT.